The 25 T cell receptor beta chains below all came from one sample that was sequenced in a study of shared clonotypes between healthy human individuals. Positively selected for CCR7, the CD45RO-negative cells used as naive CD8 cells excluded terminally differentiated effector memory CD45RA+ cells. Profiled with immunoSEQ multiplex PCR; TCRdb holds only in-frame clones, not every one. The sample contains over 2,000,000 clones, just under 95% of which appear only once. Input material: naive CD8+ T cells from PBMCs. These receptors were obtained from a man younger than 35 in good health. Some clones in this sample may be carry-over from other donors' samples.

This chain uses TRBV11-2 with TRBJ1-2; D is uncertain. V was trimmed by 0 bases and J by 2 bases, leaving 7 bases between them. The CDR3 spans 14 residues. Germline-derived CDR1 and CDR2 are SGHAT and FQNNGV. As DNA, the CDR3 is TGTGCCAGCAGCTTAGAGATCCAAAACTATGGCTACACCTTC. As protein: CASSLEIQNYGYTF.

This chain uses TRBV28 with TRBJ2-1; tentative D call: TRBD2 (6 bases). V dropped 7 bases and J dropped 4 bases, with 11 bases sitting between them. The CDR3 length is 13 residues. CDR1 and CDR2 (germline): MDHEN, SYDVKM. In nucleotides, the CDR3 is TGTGCCAGCACCCAGCGGGCGTACAATGAGCAGTTCTTC. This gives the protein CASTQRAYNEQFF.

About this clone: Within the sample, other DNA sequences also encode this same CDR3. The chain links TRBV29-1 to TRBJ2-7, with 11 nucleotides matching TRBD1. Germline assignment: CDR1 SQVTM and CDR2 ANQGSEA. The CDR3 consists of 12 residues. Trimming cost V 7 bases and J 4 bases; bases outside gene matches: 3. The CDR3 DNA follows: TGCAGCGGGGGACAGGGGGTTTACGAGCAGTACTTC. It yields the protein CSGGQGVYEQYF.

Here the CDR3 DNA reads TGTGCCAGCAATCGCTACTTGCCAGATACGCAGTATTTT. It is translated as CASNRYLPDTQYF. J is TRBJ2-3 and V is TRBV28; no reliable D call. The ends were cut back, 7 bases at V and 4 bases at J, with 12 bases in the middle. The CDR3 has 13 residues. Germline V gene lookup returns CDR1 MDHEN and CDR2 SYDVKM.

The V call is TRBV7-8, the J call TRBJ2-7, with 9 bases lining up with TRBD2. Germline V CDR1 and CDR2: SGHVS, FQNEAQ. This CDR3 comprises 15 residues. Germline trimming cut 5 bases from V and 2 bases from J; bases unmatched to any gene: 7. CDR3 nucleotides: TGTGCCAGCAGCAGTAGCGGGAGCGTCCCCTACGAGCAGTACTTC. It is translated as CASSSSGSVPYEQYF.

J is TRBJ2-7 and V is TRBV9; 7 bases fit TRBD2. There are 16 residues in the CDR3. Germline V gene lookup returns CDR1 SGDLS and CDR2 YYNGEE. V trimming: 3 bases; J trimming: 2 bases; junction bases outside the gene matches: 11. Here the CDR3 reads CASSGAPSGKPYEQYF. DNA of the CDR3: TGTGCCAGCAGCGGAGCTCCTAGCGGAAAACCCTACGAGCAGTACTTC. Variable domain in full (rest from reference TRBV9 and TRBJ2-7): DSGVTQTPKHLITATGQRVTLRCSPRSGDLSVYWYQQSLDQGLQFLIQYYNGEERAKGNILERFSAQQFPDLHSELNLSSLELGDSALYFCASSGAPSGKPYEQYFGPGTRLTVT.

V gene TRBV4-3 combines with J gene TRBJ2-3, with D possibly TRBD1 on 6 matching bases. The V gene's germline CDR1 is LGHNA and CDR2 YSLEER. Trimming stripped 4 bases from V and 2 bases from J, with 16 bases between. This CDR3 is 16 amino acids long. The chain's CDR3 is CASSPRTVLATDTQYF. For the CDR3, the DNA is TGCGCCAGCAGCCCGAGGACAGTGCTTGCCACAGATACGCAGTATTTT.

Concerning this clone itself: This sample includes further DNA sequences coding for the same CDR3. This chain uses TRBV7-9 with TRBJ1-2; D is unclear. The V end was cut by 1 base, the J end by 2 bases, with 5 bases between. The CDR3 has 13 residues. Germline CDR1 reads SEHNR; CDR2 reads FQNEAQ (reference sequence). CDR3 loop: CASSLGRNYGYTF. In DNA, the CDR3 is TGTGCCAGCAGCTTAGGCAGGAACTATGGCTACACCTTC. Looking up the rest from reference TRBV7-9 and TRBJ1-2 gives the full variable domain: DTGVSQNPRHKITKRGQNVTFRCDPISEHNRLYWYRQTLGQGPEFLTYFQNEAQLEKSRLLSDRFSAERPKGSFSTLEIQRTEQGDSAMYLCASSLGRNYGYTFGSGTRLTVV.

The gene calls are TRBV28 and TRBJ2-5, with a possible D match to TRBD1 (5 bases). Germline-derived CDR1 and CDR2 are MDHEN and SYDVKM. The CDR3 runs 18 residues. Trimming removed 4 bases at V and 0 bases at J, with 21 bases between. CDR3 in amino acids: CASSSAFKTEKYQETQYF. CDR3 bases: TGTGCCAGCAGTTCCGCCTTTAAGACAGAAAAGTACCAAGAGACCCAGTACTTC.

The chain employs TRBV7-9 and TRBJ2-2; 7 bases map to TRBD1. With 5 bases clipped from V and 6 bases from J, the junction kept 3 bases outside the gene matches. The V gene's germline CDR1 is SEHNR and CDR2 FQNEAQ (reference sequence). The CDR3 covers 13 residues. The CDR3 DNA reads TGTGCCAGCAGCGAGACAGGGCCCGGGGAGCTGTTTTTT. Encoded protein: CASSETGPGELFF.

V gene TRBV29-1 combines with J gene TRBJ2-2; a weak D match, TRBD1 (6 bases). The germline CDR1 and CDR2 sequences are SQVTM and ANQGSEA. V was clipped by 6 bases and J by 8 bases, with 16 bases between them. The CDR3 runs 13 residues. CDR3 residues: CSVRTEPRGELFF. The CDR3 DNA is TGCAGCGTGCGGACAGAACCACGGGGGGAGCTGTTTTTT.

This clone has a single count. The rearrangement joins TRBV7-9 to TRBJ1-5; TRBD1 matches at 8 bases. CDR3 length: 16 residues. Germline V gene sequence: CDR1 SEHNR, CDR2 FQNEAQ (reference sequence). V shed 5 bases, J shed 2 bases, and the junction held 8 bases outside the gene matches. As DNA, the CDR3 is TGTGCCAGCAGCCAAGCGACAGGGGATCGCAATCAGCCCCAGCATTTT. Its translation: CASSQATGDRNQPQHF.

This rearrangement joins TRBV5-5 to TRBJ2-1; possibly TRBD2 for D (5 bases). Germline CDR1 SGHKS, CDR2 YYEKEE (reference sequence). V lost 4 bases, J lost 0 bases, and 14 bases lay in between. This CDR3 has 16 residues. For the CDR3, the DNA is TGTGCCAGCAGCCGGAAGGCAGGAGGCTCCTACAATGAGCAGTTCTTC. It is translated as CASSRKAGGSYNEQFF.

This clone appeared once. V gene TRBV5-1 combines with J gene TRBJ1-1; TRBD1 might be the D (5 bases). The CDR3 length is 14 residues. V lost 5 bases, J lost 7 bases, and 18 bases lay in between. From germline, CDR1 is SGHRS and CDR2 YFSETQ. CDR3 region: CASRAGPSGSEAFF. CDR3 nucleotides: TGCGCCAGCAGGGCGGGGCCTTCGGGGAGTGAAGCTTTCTTT.

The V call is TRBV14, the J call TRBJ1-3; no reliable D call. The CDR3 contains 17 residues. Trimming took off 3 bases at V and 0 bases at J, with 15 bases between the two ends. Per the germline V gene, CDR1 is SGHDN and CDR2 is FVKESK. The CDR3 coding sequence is TGTGCCAGCAGCCATTTAGGAACCGGGTTCTCTGGAAACACCATATATTTT. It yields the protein CASSHLGTGFSGNTIYF.

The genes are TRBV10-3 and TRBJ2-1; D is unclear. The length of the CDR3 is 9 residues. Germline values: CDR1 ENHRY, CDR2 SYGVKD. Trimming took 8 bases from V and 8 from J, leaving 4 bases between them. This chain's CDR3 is CAIGDEQFF. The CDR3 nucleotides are TGTGCCATCGGGGATGAGCAGTTCTTC.

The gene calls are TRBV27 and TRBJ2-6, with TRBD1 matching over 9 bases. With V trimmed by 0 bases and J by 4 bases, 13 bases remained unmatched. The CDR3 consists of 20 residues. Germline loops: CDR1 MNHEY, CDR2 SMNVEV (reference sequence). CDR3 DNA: TGTGCCAGCAGTTTATCAGCCCCCGGGACAGGGCGTATGGGGGCCAACGTCCTGACTTTC. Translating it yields CASSLSAPGTGRMGANVLTF. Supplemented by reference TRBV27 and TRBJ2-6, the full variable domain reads EAQVTQNPRYLITVTGKKLTVTCSQNMNHEYMSWYRQDPGLGLRQIYYSMNVEVTDKGDVPEGYKVSRKEKRNFPLILESPSPNQTSLYFCASSLSAPGTGRMGANVLTFGAGSRLTVL.

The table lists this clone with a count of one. In DNA form, the CDR3 reads TGTGCCAGTTCCAACCGGGACACTCACTACAATGAGCAGTTCTTC. Translating gives CASSNRDTHYNEQFF. The rearrangement links TRBV18 to TRBJ2-1; tentatively, D is TRBD1 (6 bases). The CDR3 has 15 amino acids. Per germline, CDR1 KGHSH and CDR2 LQKENI. V shed 9 bases and J shed 3 bases, with 18 bases lying between them.

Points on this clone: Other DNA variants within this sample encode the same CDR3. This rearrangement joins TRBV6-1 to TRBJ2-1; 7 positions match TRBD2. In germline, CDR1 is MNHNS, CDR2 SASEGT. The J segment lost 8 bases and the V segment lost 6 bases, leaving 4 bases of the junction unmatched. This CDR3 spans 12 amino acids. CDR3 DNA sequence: TGTGCCAGCAGAGCGGGATTCGATGAGCAGTTCTTC. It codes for CASRAGFDEQFF.

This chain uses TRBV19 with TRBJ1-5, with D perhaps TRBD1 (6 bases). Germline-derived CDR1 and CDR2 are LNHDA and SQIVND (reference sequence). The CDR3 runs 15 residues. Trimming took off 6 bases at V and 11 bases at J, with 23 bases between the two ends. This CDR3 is CASSLGQTIAITQHF. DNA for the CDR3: TGTGCCAGTAGCCTCGGACAGACGATAGCAATCACCCAGCATTTT.

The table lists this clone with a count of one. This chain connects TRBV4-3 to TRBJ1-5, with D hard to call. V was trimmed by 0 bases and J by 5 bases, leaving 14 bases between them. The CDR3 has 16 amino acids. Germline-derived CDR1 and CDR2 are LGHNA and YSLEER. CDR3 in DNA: TGCGCCAGCAGCCAAGAGTTGGCAGAAATTTATCAGCCCCAGCATTTT. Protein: CASSQELAEIYQPQHF.

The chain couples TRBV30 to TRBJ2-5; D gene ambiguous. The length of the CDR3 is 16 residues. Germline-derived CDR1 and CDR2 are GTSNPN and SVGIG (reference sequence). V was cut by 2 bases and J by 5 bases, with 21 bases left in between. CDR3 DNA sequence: TGTGCCTGGAGTCACCCGGACGAGCCGGCCTGGGAGACCCAGTACTTC. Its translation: CAWSHPDEPAWETQYF.

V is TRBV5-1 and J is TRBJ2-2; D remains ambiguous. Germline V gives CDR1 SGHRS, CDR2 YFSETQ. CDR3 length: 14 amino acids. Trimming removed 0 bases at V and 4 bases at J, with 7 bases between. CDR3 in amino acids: CASSLAGPTGELFF. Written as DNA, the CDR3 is TGCGCCAGCAGCTTGGCTGGCCCCACCGGGGAGCTGTTTTTT.

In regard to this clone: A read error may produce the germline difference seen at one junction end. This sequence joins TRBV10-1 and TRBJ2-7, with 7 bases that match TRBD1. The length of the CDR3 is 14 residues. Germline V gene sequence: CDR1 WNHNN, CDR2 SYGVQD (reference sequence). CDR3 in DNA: TGCGCCGGCAGAAGAGGGACAGTCTCCTACGAGCAGTACTTC. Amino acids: CAGRRGTVSYEQYF.

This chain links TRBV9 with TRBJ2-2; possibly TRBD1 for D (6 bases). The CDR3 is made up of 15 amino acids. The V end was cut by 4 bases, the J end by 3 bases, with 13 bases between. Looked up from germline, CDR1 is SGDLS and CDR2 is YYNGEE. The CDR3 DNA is TGTGCCAGCAGCCCCGGAAGGGGGTACACCGGGGAGCTGTTTTTT. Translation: CASSPGRGYTGELFF.